This T cell receptor (beta chain) appears in the sequencing data of a study of blood T cell repertoires in COVID-19. In the authors' methods: Estimation of nucleated cell counts was performed using reference gene primer amplification. Sequencing was performed with immunoSEQ multiplex PCR; in TCRdb, only in-frame clones are kept and a portion is missing. V, J and clone size derive from that table, while D and trimming were established from the DNA sequence. This table has roughly 77,000 clones, around four fifths appearing once. Enrolled during active infection, Seattle patients were then followed longitudinally. Per the germline V gene, CDR1 is SEHNR and CDR2 is FQNEAQ (reference sequence). The J segment lost 1 base and the V segment lost 3 bases, leaving 7 bases of the junction unmatched. The CDR3 covers 17 residues.

The rearrangement links TRBV7-9 to TRBJ2-5, with 11 positions matching TRBD1. Sequencing was carried out using peripheral blood. This TCR was recovered from a man aged 55 to 70 with COVID-19, enrolled during active disease. The CDR3 nucleotides read TGTGCCAGCAGCTTGCCGCCCGGGACAGGGGGCCAAGAGACCCAGTACTTC. Protein product: CASSLPPGTGGQETQYF.